Listed below are T cell receptor beta chains from one sample, sequenced in a study of blood T cell repertoires in COVID-19. Data came from immunoSEQ multiplex PCR; TCRdb stores just in-frame clones and leaves some out. The data hold some 120,000 clones, with around four fifths observed a single time. Sequenced input: peripheral blood. Source of these receptors: a man younger than 40 with acute or convalescent COVID-19. Both conserved end residues are part of each CDR3. A D gene is named only where the DNA matches it firmly. Size is omitted from some rows. Given values are once, few, many or a class for expanded clones.

TRBV7-7	TRBJ2-1	TRBD2	-	CASSPLPGGSEQFF	TGTGCTAGCAGCCCCCTCCCGGGGGGGAGTGAGCAGTTCTTC
TRBV4-2	TRBJ1-1	-	few	CASSHRWEGEGDTEAFF	TGTGCCAGCAGCCACCGATGGGAGGGGGAGGGGGACACTGAAGCTTTCTTT
TRBV6-1	TRBJ1-6	-	-	CASSEDQAGRPPLHF	TGTGCCAGCAGTGAAGACCAGGCAGGGAGGCCACCCCTCCACTTT
TRBV4-1	TRBJ1-2	-	few	CASSQAGYGYTF	TGCGCCAGCAGCCAGGCAGGGTATGGCTACACCTTC
TRBV30	TRBJ2-7	-	-	CAWSHGAGDEQYF	TGTGCCTGGAGTCATGGGGCAGGGGACGAGCAGTACTTC
TRBV29-1	TRBJ1-1	-	-	CSVGNRQELKAFF	TGCAGCGTTGGTAATCGACAGGAGTTGAAGGCTTTCTTT
TRBV14	TRBJ1-2	-	few	CASSQYGTSGYTF	TGTGCCAGCAGCCAGTACGGGACTTCGGGCTACACCTTC
TRBV12-5	TRBJ1-6	TRBD1	-	CASGSGTVNSPLHF	TGTGCTAGTGGTTCTGGGACAGTTAATTCACCCCTCCACTTT
TRBV27	TRBJ2-5	TRBD2	-	CASSDTGEGGETQYF	TGTGCCAGCAGTGATACCGGGGAGGGAGGGGAGACCCAGTACTTC
TRBV9	TRBJ2-7	-	-	CASSVGTRREQYF	TGTGCCAGCAGCGTAGGAACACGGCGGGAGCAGTACTTC
TRBV5-4	TRBJ2-5	-	-	CASSSSTELETQYF	TGTGCCAGCAGCTCCTCGACAGAGCTGGAGACCCAGTACTTC
TRBV7-9	TRBJ2-7	-	-	CASAGAEQYF	TGTGCCAGCGCGGGTGCCGAGCAGTACTTC
TRBV7-6	TRBJ2-5	TRBD1	-	CASSFPGSGTGDETQYF	TGTGCCAGCAGCTTCCCAGGATCCGGGACAGGGGATGAGACCCAGTACTTC
TRBV6-5	TRBJ2-7	TRBD2	-	CASSYGTSGTYEQYF	TGTGCCAGCAGTTACGGGACTAGCGGGACCTACGAGCAGTACTTC
TRBV19	TRBJ2-2	-	-	CASSLLGGDTGELFF	TGTGCCAGTAGCCTACTCGGGGGAGACACCGGGGAGCTGTTTTTT
TRBV14	TRBJ1-4	-	-	CASSQGVTTNEKLFF	TGTGCCAGCAGCCAAGGAGTGACAACTAATGAAAAACTGTTTTTT
TRBV7-9	TRBJ2-7	-	-	CASRPQTGSYEQYF	TGTGCCAGCCGACCTCAGACGGGCTCCTACGAGCAGTACTTC
TRBV7-2	TRBJ1-3	TRBD1	-	CASSRDRASGNTIYF	TGTGCCAGCAGTCGGGACAGGGCCTCTGGAAACACCATATATTTT
TRBV12-5	TRBJ2-3	-	-	CASGQLDTQYF	TGTGCTAGTGGTCAACTTGATACGCAGTATTTT
TRBV7-3	TRBJ2-5	TRBD2	-	CASSLTGGETQYF	TGTGCCAGCAGCTTAACCGGGGGGGAGACCCAGTACTTC
TRBV9	TRBJ2-5	-	-	CASSVGAGFYQETQYF	TGTGCCAGCAGCGTAGGGGCGGGCTTTTACCAAGAGACCCAGTACTTC
TRBV10-3	TRBJ1-1	-	few	CAISEGGGMNTEAFF	TGTGCCATCAGTGAGGGGGGCGGAATGAACACTGAAGCTTTCTTT
TRBV11-2	TRBJ2-3	-	-	CASSPTPSAWADTQYF	TGTGCCAGCAGCCCCACCCCTAGCGCGTGGGCAGATACGCAGTATTTT
TRBV7-8	TRBJ1-2	TRBD1	-	CASSRTGGRDYGYTF	TGTGCCAGCAGCCGGACAGGAGGCCGGGACTATGGCTACACCTTC
TRBV6-6	TRBJ2-2	TRBD2	-	CASIRLAANTGELFF	TGTGCCAGCATTAGACTAGCAGCGAACACCGGGGAGCTGTTTTTT
TRBV6-6	TRBJ2-7	-	-	CASSVGPGEQYF	TGTGCCAGCAGTGTTGGACCGGGGGAGCAGTACTTC
TRBV11-1	TRBJ2-7	-	once	CASSSLQGRPYEQYF	TGTGCCAGCAGCTCCTTACAGGGGAGGCCCTACGAGCAGTACTTC
TRBV6-2/TRBV6-3	TRBJ2-7	TRBD1	-	CASSWTGAYEQYF	TGTGCCAGCAGCTGGACAGGGGCCTACGAGCAGTACTTC
TRBV27	TRBJ2-1	-	once	CASSLHSDSVYNEQFF	TGTGCCAGCAGTTTACATTCCGACAGCGTCTACAATGAGCAGTTCTTC
TRBV30	TRBJ2-1	-	-	CAWTATVYSEQFF	TGTGCCTGGACCGCCACCGTCTACAGTGAGCAGTTCTTC
TRBV11-2	TRBJ1-1	TRBD1	-	CASSSGQGLMNTEAFF	TGTGCCAGCAGCTCAGGACAGGGCCTCATGAACACTGAAGCTTTCTTT
TRBV7-8	TRBJ1-3	-	-	CASSLVAYSGNTIYF	TGTGCCAGCAGCTTAGTTGCCTACTCTGGAAACACCATATATTTT
TRBV12-3/TRBV12-4	TRBJ1-2	-	-	CASSLPDNYGYTF	TGTGCCAGCAGTTTGCCAGATAACTATGGCTACACCTTC
TRBV6-5	TRBJ2-7	TRBD1	-	CASSYSGQVPNEQYF	TGTGCCAGCAGTTATTCCGGACAGGTGCCCAACGAGCAGTACTTC
TRBV4-3	TRBJ1-1	-	-	CASSQAVGGWGTEAFF	TGCGCCAGCAGCCAAGCCGTAGGGGGTTGGGGCACTGAAGCTTTCTTT
TRBV10-3	TRBJ2-5	TRBD1	once	CAISDPGQGTETQYF	TGTGCCATCAGTGACCCGGGACAGGGTACAGAGACCCAGTACTTC
TRBV3-1/TRBV3-2	TRBJ2-1	TRBD2	once	CASSQDLAGGYNEQFF	TGTGCCAGCAGCCAAGATCTAGCGGGGGGATACAATGAGCAGTTCTTC
TRBV5-6	TRBJ2-2	TRBD2	-	CASSWTSGSGAGELFF	TGTGCCAGCAGCTGGACTAGCGGGAGTGGAGCCGGGGAGCTGTTTTTT
TRBV19	TRBJ2-1	TRBD2	-	CASSGGVPINNEQFF	TGTGCCAGTAGTGGGGGGGTCCCGATAAACAATGAGCAGTTCTTC
TRBV30	TRBJ1-3	TRBD1	-	CAWSGTGSFSGNTIYF	TGTGCCTGGAGTGGGACAGGCTCGTTCTCTGGAAACACCATATATTTT
TRBV6-5	TRBJ2-5	-	once	CASSYEGGQETQYF	TGTGCCAGCAGTTACGAGGGTGGCCAAGAGACCCAGTACTTC
TRBV4-2	TRBJ2-1	TRBD2	-	CASSLTSGGTYNEQFF	TGTGCCAGCAGCCTGACTAGCGGGGGAACTTACAATGAGCAGTTCTTC
TRBV20-1	TRBJ1-1	TRBD1	-	CSASVFRDRGSGTEAFF	TGCAGTGCTAGTGTTTTTCGGGACAGGGGTTCCGGCACTGAAGCTTTCTTT
TRBV6-5	TRBJ1-1	-	-	CASLPEGYTEAFF	TGTGCCAGCCTTCCGGAGGGGTACACTGAAGCTTTCTTT
TRBV7-9	TRBJ2-7	-	-	CASSSTYEQYF	TGTGCCAGCAGCTCCACCTACGAGCAGTACTTC
TRBV14	TRBJ2-1	TRBD2	-	CASSPIAGDNEQFF	TGTGCCAGCAGCCCTATAGCGGGTGACAATGAGCAGTTCTTC
TRBV11-3	TRBJ2-1	TRBD2	-	CASSPGTSGLNEQFF	TGTGCCAGCAGCCCAGGGACTAGCGGGCTCAATGAGCAGTTCTTC
TRBV10-1	TRBJ1-2	-	few	CARRRGGPCTF	TGCGCCCGTCGCCGGGGGGGGCCATGTACCTTC
TRBV5-4	TRBJ2-2	-	once	CAYTPGQVHSGELFF	TGTGCCTATACCCCAGGACAAGTCCACTCCGGGGAGCTGTTTTTT
TRBV10-3	TRBJ2-3	-	few	CAISDRLGTDTQYF	TGTGCCATCAGTGACCGACTAGGCACAGATACGCAGTATTTT
TRBV18	TRBJ1-2	-	-	CASSPPTEYYGYTF	TGTGCCAGCTCACCCCCGACAGAGTACTATGGCTACACCTTC
TRBV7-3	TRBJ2-1	-	-	CASSYPGGNEQFF	TGTGCCAGCAGCTACCCGGGTGGCAATGAGCAGTTCTTC
TRBV2	TRBJ2-1	TRBD2	-	CASSVAGLGHNEQFF	TGTGCCAGCAGTGTCGCGGGACTAGGTCACAATGAGCAGTTCTTC